This T cell receptor (beta chain) was observed in a study of blood T cell repertoires in COVID-19. For the study at large: Specimens from acute and convalescent COVID-19 originated in the United States, Italy and Spain. The cDNA or gDNA used as material had been derived from T cells, B-cell-depleted T cells, or PBMCs.

Study processing details: Reference gene primer amplification gave estimated nucleated cell counts. Produced via immunoSEQ multiplex PCR; TCRdb's table is partial and in-frame only. V and J calls plus clone size are reproduced from that table; the DNA served to infer D and trimming. This sample has 540,000 or so clones; roughly 89% occur once, and the top ten carry roughly 8%. Patients in Seattle were enrolled during active infection, then followed longitudinally. V shed 4 bases and J shed 1 base, with 11 bases lying between them. The CDR3 sequence is 14 residues long. CDR1 and CDR2 (germline): SGHNT, YYREEE (reference sequence).

The chain couples TRBV5-4 to TRBJ1-2; the D is unclear. The sample was peripheral blood. The source is a woman in her 50s with COVID-19, enrolled during active disease. Here the CDR3 reads CASSPPPGNYGYTF. The DNA of the CDR3 is TGTGCCAGCAGCCCCCCCCCGGGTAACTATGGCTACACCTTC. Full variable domain (missing parts from reference TRBV5-4 and TRBJ1-2): ETGVTQSPTHLIKTRGQQVTLRCSSQSGHNTVSWYQQALGQGPQFIFQYYREEENGRGNFPPRFSGLQFPNYSSELNVNALELDDSALYLCASSPPPGNYGYTFGSGTRLTVV.